These 27 T cell receptor beta chains were sequenced from one sample in a study of T cell responses to AZD1222 COVID-19 vaccine. The repertoire was sequenced with immunoSEQ multiplex PCR; TCRdb's copy has only in-frame clones and lacks some. The sample carries around 180,000 clones, roughly 92% recorded once. The input for sequencing was peripheral blood, taken 28 days after the second AZD1222 dose. These receptors originate from an adult who received the AZD1222 COVID-19 vaccine.

The chain has TRBV11-3 and TRBJ1-1; TRBD1 might be the D (5 bases). The V and J ends lost 5 bases and 6 bases respectively, with 16 bases between them. This CDR3 contains 14 residues. Germline V CDR1 and CDR2: SGHNT, YENEEA. CDR3 nucleotide sequence: TGTGCCAGCAGCCCATCTGCCAGGGTATCTGAAGCTTTCTTT. Its translation: CASSPSARVSEAFF.

A single count supports this clone. The CDR3 DNA reads as TGTGCCAGCAGTTTAGCAGGGAATACGCGAAAACTGTTTTTT. This encodes CASSLAGNTRKLFF. V usage is TRBV28 and J usage is TRBJ1-4; perhaps TRBD1 as D (5 bases). Germline V gene sequence: CDR1 MDHEN, CDR2 SYDVKM. The CDR3 sequence is 14 residues long. Trimming took off 2 bases at V and 10 bases at J, with 14 bases between the two ends.

Concerning this clone itself: Distinct nucleotide sequences in the sample also encode this CDR3. The chain combines TRBV19 with TRBJ1-5, with D hard to call. Germline values: CDR1 LNHDA, CDR2 SQIVND (reference sequence). Trimming left V 0 bases short and J 2 bases short, with 8 bases between. CDR3 size: 15 residues. The CDR3 protein is CASSIDRAGNQPQHF. Here the CDR3 DNA reads TGTGCCAGTAGTATAGATCGGGCAGGCAATCAGCCCCAGCATTTT.

V gene TRBV4-3 combines with J gene TRBJ2-3; a possible D gene is TRBD2 (5 bases). V lost 0 bases, J lost 5 bases, and 12 bases lay in between. Germline V gene lookup returns CDR1 LGHNA and CDR2 YSLEER. The CDR3 is 15 amino acids. CDR3 amino acids: CASSQDHGVVDTQYF. CDR3 nucleotide sequence: TGCGCCAGCAGCCAAGATCACGGGGTAGTAGATACGCAGTATTTT.

This chain connects TRBV2 to TRBJ2-1; 14 nucleotides match TRBD2. This CDR3 spans 15 amino acids. Germline loops: CDR1 SNHLY, CDR2 FYNNEI. V lost 5 bases to trimming and J lost 10 bases; unmatched junction nucleotides: 7. For the CDR3, the DNA is TGTGCCAGCAGTCGACTAGCGGGAGGGCCGGGGGAGCAGTTCTTC. Residues: CASSRLAGGPGEQFF.

The chain has TRBV5-1 and TRBJ2-1, with 16 positions matching TRBD2. Germline CDR1 and CDR2: SGHRS and YFSETQ. V dropped 4 bases and J dropped 7; count of bases not matched to a gene: 2. CDR3 length equals 15 residues. The DNA of the CDR3 is TGCGCCAGCAGCCCGGGACTAGCGGGAGGGAATGAGCAGTTCTTC. Amino acids: CASSPGLAGGNEQFF.

CDR3 in DNA: TGTGCCAGTAGTATTGGGGGGTCCTACAATGAGCAGTTCTTC. Translating it yields CASSIGGSYNEQFF. The V call is TRBV19, the J call TRBJ2-1; tentative D call: TRBD2 (6 bases). This CDR3 is 14 amino acids long. V lost 3 bases to trimming and J lost 1 base, with 7 bases between them. CDR1 LNHDA and CDR2 SQIVND come from the germline V gene (reference sequence).

The gene calls are TRBV7-9 and TRBJ2-7, with 7 bases identical to TRBD1. Germline V lookup: CDR1 SEHNR, CDR2 FQNEAQ (reference sequence). CDR3 length: 14 amino acids. Losses at the gene ends were 11 bases for V and 2 bases for J; bases not matched to a gene: 12. This CDR3 is CAVSLGTATYEQYF. CDR3 in DNA: TGTGCCGTAAGCTTAGGGACAGCGACCTACGAGCAGTACTTC.

The chain carries TRBV7-9 and TRBJ2-2; 9 nucleotides align to TRBD2. The germline V gene has CDR1 SEHNR and CDR2 FQNEAQ (reference sequence). V gave up 1 base and J gave up 4 bases; unmatched junction bases: 7. The CDR3 has 17 residues. The CDR3 loop is CASSLVRGGRVTGELFF. The CDR3 nucleotides are TGTGCCAGCAGCTTAGTCCGAGGCGGGAGGGTCACCGGGGAGCTGTTTTTT. The full variable domain, rest sourced from reference TRBV7-9 and TRBJ2-2, is DTGVSQNPRHKITKRGQNVTFRCDPISEHNRLYWYRQTLGQGPEFLTYFQNEAQLEKSRLLSDRFSAERPKGSFSTLEIQRTEQGDSAMYLCASSLVRGGRVTGELFFGEGSRLTVL.

V and J are TRBV24-1 and TRBJ1-4, with 8 bases fitting TRBD1. The ends lost 3 bases at V and 6 bases at J; junction bases unmatched: 8. Germline V gene lookup returns CDR1 KGHDR and CDR2 SFDVKD. The CDR3 loop spans 16 amino acids. The CDR3 DNA is TGTGCCACCAGTGATATAACAGGGGGGGGAGATGAAAAACTGTTTTTT. It specifies CATSDITGGGDEKLFF.

The V and J genes are TRBV5-4 and TRBJ2-5; 7 nucleotides agree with TRBD1. CDR3 size: 13 residues. Germline V lookup: CDR1 SGHNT, CDR2 YYREEE (reference sequence). The trim removed 4 bases at V and 5 bases at J, leaving 5 bases unmatched. The CDR3 DNA is TGTGCCAGCAGCGGACAGGCGGGTGAGACCCAGTACTTC. It specifies CASSGQAGETQYF. The whole variable domain, filled in from reference TRBV5-4 and TRBJ2-5, reads ETGVTQSPTHLIKTRGQQVTLRCSSQSGHNTVSWYQQALGQGPQFIFQYYREEENGRGNFPPRFSGLQFPNYSSELNVNALELDDSALYLCASSGQAGETQYFGPGTRLLVL.

The V and J genes are TRBV5-4 and TRBJ2-7; a possible D gene is TRBD2 (5 bases). This CDR3 has 12 residues. V dropped 0 bases and J dropped 4 bases, with 5 bases sitting between them. Germline V gene data show CDR1 as SGHNT and CDR2 as YYREEE (reference sequence). CDR3 coding DNA: TGTGCCAGCAGCTTGGGAGGGTACGAGCAGTACTTC. Translation gives CASSLGGYEQYF.

The CDR3 spells CASSLLAGGSTDTQYF. The CDR3 DNA follows: TGTGCCAGCAGCTTACTAGCGGGGGGTAGCACAGATACGCAGTATTTT. The chain has TRBV7-3 and TRBJ2-3; 11 nucleotides match TRBD2. From germline, CDR1 is SGHTA and CDR2 FQGTGA. CDR3 length equals 16 residues. J lost 0 bases, V lost 2 bases, and 1 base had no gene match.

This clone came up once. The V call is TRBV5-4, the J call TRBJ2-2, with TRBD1 matching 8 bases. This CDR3 is built from 15 residues. Germline lookup yields CDR1 SGHNT and CDR2 YYREEE (reference sequence). After removal of 6 bases from V and 6 bases from J, the junction contained 10 bases not matched to a gene. The CDR3 loop reads CASNFRGRLAGELFF. The CDR3 DNA follows: TGTGCCAGCAACTTCAGGGGGCGCCTAGCCGGGGAGCTGTTTTTT. The full variable domain, with the rest looked up from reference TRBV5-4 and TRBJ2-2, is ETGVTQSPTHLIKTRGQQVTLRCSSQSGHNTVSWYQQALGQGPQFIFQYYREEENGRGNFPPRFSGLQFPNYSSELNVNALELDDSALYLCASNFRGRLAGELFFGEGSRLTVL.

The chain couples TRBV2 to TRBJ1-1; 7 bases align to TRBD1. Germline trimming cut 8 bases from V and 4 bases from J; bases unmatched to any gene: 7. The CDR3 length is 13 residues. Looked up from germline, CDR1 is SNHLY and CDR2 is FYNNEI. Here the CDR3 DNA reads TGTGCCAGCGGATTGACAGGGAGCACTGAAGCTTTCTTT. Translation: CASGLTGSTEAFF.

The chain carries TRBV7-9 and TRBJ2-5; D remains ambiguous. Trimming took 2 bases from V and 5 from J, leaving 6 bases between them. The V gene's germline CDR1 is SEHNR and CDR2 FQNEAQ (reference sequence). The CDR3 has 12 residues. In DNA form, the CDR3 reads TGTGCCAGCAGCTTATATTCGGAGACCCAGTACTTC. It encodes CASSLYSETQYF.

The chain employs TRBV2 and TRBJ1-1; no clear D gene. The V end was cut by 2 bases, the J end by 11 bases, with 9 bases between. Germline loops: CDR1 SNHLY, CDR2 FYNNEI. The CDR3 is 11 amino acids. The chain's CDR3 is CASSEIQQAFF. The CDR3 DNA reads as TGTGCCAGCAGTGAAATTCAACAGGCTTTCTTT.

This chain links TRBV4-2 with TRBJ2-3, with D tentatively TRBD2 (7 bases). CDR3 size: 15 residues. V was shortened by 2 bases and J by 4 bases, with 13 bases between the two germline ends. Germline V CDR1 and CDR2: LGHNA, YNFKEQ. CDR3: CASSQSGGGSDTQYF. Here the CDR3 DNA reads TGTGCCAGCAGCCAATCGGGCGGGGGCTCAGATACGCAGTATTTT.

The CDR3 region has the DNA TGTGCCAGCAGTATATCAACTAATGAAAAACTGTTTTTT. It encodes CASSISTNEKLFF. The chain recombines TRBV6-5 with TRBJ1-4, with D uncertain. Trimming removed 5 bases at V and 0 bases at J, with 4 bases between. The CDR3 is 13 residues long. Germline loops: CDR1 MNHEY, CDR2 SVGAGI.

The chain is built from TRBV28 and TRBJ2-1; 13 bases are shared with TRBD2. Looked up from germline, CDR1 is MDHEN and CDR2 is SYDVKM. This CDR3 spans 17 amino acids. Losses at the gene ends were 6 bases for V and 1 base for J; bases not matched to a gene: 6. CDR3: CASRWLLAGGSYNEQFF. For the CDR3, the DNA is TGTGCCAGCAGGTGGCTACTAGCGGGAGGGTCCTACAATGAGCAGTTCTTC.

The chain recombines TRBV4-3 with TRBJ1-5, with D hard to call. CDR1 is LGHNA, CDR2 YSLEER, per germline. V dropped 0 bases and J dropped 3 bases, with 12 bases sitting between them. The CDR3 is made up of 16 amino acids. CDR3 sequence reads: CASSQDRAALNQPQHF. The DNA of the CDR3 is TGCGCCAGCAGCCAAGATAGGGCAGCCCTCAATCAGCCCCAGCATTTT.

The chain is built from TRBV5-1 and TRBJ1-1; weak D call: TRBD1 (5 bases). The germline gives CDR1 SGHRS, CDR2 YFSETQ. This CDR3 contains 16 residues. V was trimmed by 0 bases and J by 5 bases, leaving 17 bases between them. The DNA of the CDR3 is TGCGCCAGCAGCTTGGAGGTAGGACTAGGGGCAACTGAAGCTTTCTTT. It specifies CASSLEVGLGATEAFF.

This clone was observed a few times. The rearrangement joins TRBV24-1 to TRBJ1-1, with D possibly matching TRBD1 (5 bases). The V gene's germline CDR1 is KGHDR and CDR2 SFDVKD. V lost 7 bases to trimming and J lost 4 bases, with 21 bases between them. The CDR3 is made up of 16 amino acids. CDR3 amino acids: CATRVGREGRSTEAFF. DNA for the CDR3: TGTGCCACCAGGGTCGGCAGGGAGGGAAGAAGCACTGAAGCTTTCTTT.

CDR3 coding DNA: TGTGCCATCAGTGAGTCGGGCGGGGAACAGCCCCAGCATTTT. It yields the protein CAISESGGEQPQHF. The V and J genes are TRBV10-3 and TRBJ1-5; D is ambiguous. The CDR3 contains 14 residues. Trimming stripped 0 bases from V and 7 bases from J, with 10 bases between. Germline V gene sequence: CDR1 ENHRY, CDR2 SYGVKD.

V gene TRBV11-3 combines with J gene TRBJ1-1; TRBD1 matches 7 bases. Losses at the gene ends were 5 bases for V and 3 bases for J; bases not matched to a gene: 6. The CDR3 spans 14 residues. Germline V gives CDR1 SGHNT, CDR2 YENEEA. CDR3 residues: CASSPSGGDTEAFF. Written as DNA, the CDR3 is TGTGCCAGCAGCCCCTCAGGGGGGGACACTGAAGCTTTCTTT.

The chain combines TRBV28 with TRBJ1-3, with TRBD1 identical over 7 bases. The ends lost 7 bases at V and 0 bases at J; junction bases unmatched: 6. Germline V gene lookup returns CDR1 MDHEN and CDR2 SYDVKM. The length of the CDR3 is 15 residues. The CDR3 bases are TGTGCCAGCACCTCGGGACAGCTCTCTGGAAACACCATATATTTT. As protein: CASTSGQLSGNTIYF.

The V and J genes are TRBV19 and TRBJ1-6, with D possibly being TRBD1 (6 bases). The CDR3 spans 15 residues. V was clipped by 5 bases and J by 13 bases, with 21 bases between them. Per germline, CDR1 LNHDA and CDR2 SQIVND (reference sequence). In DNA, the CDR3 is TGTGCCAGTAGTTTCCTGCCATACGTAAGGGGGCCCCTCCACTTT. It specifies CASSFLPYVRGPLHF.